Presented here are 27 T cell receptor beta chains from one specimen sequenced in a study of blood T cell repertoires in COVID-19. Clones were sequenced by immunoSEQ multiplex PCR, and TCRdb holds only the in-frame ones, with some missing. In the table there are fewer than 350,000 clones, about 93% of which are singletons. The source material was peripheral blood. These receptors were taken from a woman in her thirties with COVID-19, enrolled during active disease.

The CDR3 spells CASSQVLGGALEQYF. CDR3 DNA sequence: TGCGCCAGCAGCCAAGTCCTGGGAGGGGCCTTGGAGCAGTACTTC. The chain has TRBV4-1 and TRBJ2-7; 7 bases align to TRBD2. V was clipped by 1 base and J by 7 bases; unmatched bases: 10. The CDR3 is 15 amino acids. CDR1 is MGHRA and CDR2 is YSYEKL in the germline V gene.

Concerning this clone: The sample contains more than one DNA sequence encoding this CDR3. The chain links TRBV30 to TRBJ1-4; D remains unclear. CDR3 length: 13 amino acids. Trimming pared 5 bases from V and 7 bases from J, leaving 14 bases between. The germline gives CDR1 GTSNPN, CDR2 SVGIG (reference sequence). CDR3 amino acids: CAWSVLGGEKLFF. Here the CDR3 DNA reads TGTGCCTGGTCAGTTTTAGGCGGTGAAAAACTGTTTTTT.

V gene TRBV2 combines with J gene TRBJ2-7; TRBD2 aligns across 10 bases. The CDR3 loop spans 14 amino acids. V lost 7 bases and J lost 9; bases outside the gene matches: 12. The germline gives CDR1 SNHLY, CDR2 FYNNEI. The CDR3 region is CASNPTAGGTGQYF. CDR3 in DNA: TGTGCCAGCAACCCGACAGCGGGGGGGACCGGGCAGTACTTC. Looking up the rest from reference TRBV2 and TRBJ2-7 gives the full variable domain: EPEVTQTPSHQVTQMGQEVILRCVPISNHLYFYWYRQILGQKVEFLVSFYNNEISEKSEIFDDQFSVERPDGSNFTLKIRSTKLEDSAMYFCASNPTAGGTGQYFGPGTRLTVT.

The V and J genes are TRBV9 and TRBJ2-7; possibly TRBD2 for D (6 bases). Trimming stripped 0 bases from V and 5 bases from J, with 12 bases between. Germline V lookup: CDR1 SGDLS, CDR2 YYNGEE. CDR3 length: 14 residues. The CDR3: CASSVDRASDEQYF. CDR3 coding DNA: TGTGCCAGCAGCGTAGACCGGGCTAGCGACGAGCAGTACTTC.

CDR3 loop: CASRGGTGGVQPQHF. DNA for the CDR3: TGTGCCAGCAGGGGTGGGACAGGGGGCGTCCAGCCCCAGCATTTT. The chain uses TRBV27 and TRBJ1-5; 12 bases align to TRBD1. CDR1 MNHEY and CDR2 SMNVEV come from the germline V gene (reference sequence). This CDR3 has 15 residues. Trimming at V came to 6 bases and at J to 7 bases, leaving 7 bases not matched to a gene.

The CDR3 DNA reads as TGTGCCAGCAGCTCTGGTGTGGGTCACGGGGGTGAGCAGTTCTTC. It specifies CASSSGVGHGGEQFF. V usage is TRBV7-9 and J usage is TRBJ2-1; D possibly corresponds to TRBD2 (6 bases). The ends were cut back, 4 bases at V and 9 bases at J, with 19 bases in the middle. Germline values: CDR1 SEHNR, CDR2 FQNEAQ (reference sequence). This CDR3 comprises 15 residues.

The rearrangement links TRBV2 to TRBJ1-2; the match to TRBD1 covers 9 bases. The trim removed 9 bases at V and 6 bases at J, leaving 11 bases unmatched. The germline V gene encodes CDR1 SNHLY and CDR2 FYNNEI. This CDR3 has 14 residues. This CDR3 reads CARFSETGGNGYTF. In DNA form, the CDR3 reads TGTGCCAGATTCTCCGAGACAGGGGGAAATGGCTACACCTTC.

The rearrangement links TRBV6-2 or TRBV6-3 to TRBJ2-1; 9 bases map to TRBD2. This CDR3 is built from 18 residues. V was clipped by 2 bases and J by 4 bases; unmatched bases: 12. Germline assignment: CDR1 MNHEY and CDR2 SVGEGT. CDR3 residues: CASSYELLGGRAYNEQFF. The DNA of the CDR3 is TGTGCCAGCAGTTACGAATTATTGGGCGGGAGGGCTTACAATGAGCAGTTCTTC.

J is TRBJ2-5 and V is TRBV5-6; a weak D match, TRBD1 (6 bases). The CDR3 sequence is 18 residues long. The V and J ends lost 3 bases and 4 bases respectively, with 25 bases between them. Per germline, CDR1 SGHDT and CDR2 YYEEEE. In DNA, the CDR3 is TGTGCCAGCAGCTCACTAGGCCTTCTTGACAGGTTAAGAGAGACCCAGTACTTC. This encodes CASSSLGLLDRLRETQYF.

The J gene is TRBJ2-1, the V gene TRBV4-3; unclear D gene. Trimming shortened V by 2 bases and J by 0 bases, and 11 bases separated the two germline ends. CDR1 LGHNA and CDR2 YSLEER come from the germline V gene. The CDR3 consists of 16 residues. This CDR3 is CASSQQASVSYNEQFF. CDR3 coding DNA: TGCGCCAGCAGCCAACAAGCAAGCGTCTCCTACAATGAGCAGTTCTTC.

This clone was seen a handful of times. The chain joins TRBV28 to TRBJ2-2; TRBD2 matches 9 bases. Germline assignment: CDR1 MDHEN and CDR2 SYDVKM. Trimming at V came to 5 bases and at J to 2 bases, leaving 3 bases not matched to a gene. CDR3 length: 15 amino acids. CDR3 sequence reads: CASSPSGINTGELFF. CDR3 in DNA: TGTGCCAGCAGTCCTAGCGGGATAAACACCGGGGAGCTGTTTTTT.

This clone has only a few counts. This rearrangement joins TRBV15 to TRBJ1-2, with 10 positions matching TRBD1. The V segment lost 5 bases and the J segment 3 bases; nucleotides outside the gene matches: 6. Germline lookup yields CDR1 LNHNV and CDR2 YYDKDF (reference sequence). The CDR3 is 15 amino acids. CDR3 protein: CATSSDRGRDYGYTF. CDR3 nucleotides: TGTGCCACCAGCTCCGACAGGGGGCGAGACTATGGCTACACCTTC. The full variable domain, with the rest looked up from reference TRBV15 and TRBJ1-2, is DAMVIQNPRYQVTQFGKPVTLSCSQTLNHNVMYWYQQKSSQAPKLLFHYYDKDFNNEADTPDNFQSRRPNTSFCFLDIRSPGLGDTAMYLCATSSDRGRDYGYTFGSGTRLTVV.

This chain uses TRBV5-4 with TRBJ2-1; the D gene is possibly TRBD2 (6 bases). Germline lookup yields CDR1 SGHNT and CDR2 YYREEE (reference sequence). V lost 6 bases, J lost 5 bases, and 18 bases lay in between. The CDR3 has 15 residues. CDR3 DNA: TGTGCCAGCACCACCCGGGGGAGAGAACACAATGAGCAGTTCTTC. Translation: CASTTRGREHNEQFF.

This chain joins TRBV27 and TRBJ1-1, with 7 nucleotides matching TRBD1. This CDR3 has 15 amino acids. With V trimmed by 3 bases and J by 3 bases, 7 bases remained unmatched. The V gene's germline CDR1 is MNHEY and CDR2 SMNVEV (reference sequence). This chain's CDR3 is CASSFYDRVDTEAFF. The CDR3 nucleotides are TGTGCCAGCAGTTTTTATGACAGGGTCGACACTGAAGCTTTCTTT.

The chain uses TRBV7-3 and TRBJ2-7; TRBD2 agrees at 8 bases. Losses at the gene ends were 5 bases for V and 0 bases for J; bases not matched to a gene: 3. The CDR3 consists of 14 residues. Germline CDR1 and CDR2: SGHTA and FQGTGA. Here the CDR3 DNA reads TGTGCCAGCAGCCCTCGGGGGGGCTCCTACGAGCAGTACTTC. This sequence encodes CASSPRGGSYEQYF.

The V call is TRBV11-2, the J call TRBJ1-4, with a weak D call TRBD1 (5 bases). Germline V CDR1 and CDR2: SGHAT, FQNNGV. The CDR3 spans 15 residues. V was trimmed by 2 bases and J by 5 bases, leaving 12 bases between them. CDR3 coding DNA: TGTGCCAGCAGCTTACAGGGAACAATGAATGAAAAACTGTTTTTT. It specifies CASSLQGTMNEKLFF.

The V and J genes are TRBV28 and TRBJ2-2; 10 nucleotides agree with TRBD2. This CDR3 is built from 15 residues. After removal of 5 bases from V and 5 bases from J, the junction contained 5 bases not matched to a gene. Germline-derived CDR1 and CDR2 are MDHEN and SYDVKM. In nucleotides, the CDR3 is TGTGCCAGCAGTAAAGCGGGAGGGGTTACCGGGGAGCTGTTTTTT. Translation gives CASSKAGGVTGELFF.

CDR3 in amino acids: CASSPDGEAYEQYF. CDR3 coding DNA: TGTGCCAGCAGCCCAGATGGGGAGGCCTACGAGCAGTACTTC. The gene calls are TRBV9 and TRBJ2-7, with D tentatively TRBD2 (6 bases). The CDR3 is made up of 14 amino acids. V was clipped by 4 bases and J by 2 bases, with 13 bases between them. Germline-derived CDR1 and CDR2 are SGDLS and YYNGEE. The variable domain in full, completed from reference TRBV9 and TRBJ2-7, reads DSGVTQTPKHLITATGQRVTLRCSPRSGDLSVYWYQQSLDQGLQFLIQYYNGEERAKGNILERFSAQQFPDLHSELNLSSLELGDSALYFCASSPDGEAYEQYFGPGTRLTVT.

The CDR3 coding sequence is TGTGCCAGCAGTTACAGACACTCTGGGGCCAACGTCCTGACTTTC. Amino acid sequence: CASSYRHSGANVLTF. The chain links TRBV6-2 or TRBV6-3 to TRBJ2-6; D not resolved. Germline V lookup: CDR1 MNHEY, CDR2 SVGEGT. Trimming pared 2 bases from V and 0 bases from J, leaving 5 bases between. The CDR3 length is 15 residues.

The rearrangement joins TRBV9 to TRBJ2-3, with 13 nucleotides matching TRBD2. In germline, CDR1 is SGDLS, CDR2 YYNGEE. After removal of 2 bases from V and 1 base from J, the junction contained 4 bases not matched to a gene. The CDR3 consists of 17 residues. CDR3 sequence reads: CASSVTSGRFGTDTQYF. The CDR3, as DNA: TGTGCCAGCAGCGTGACTAGCGGGAGGTTTGGCACAGATACGCAGTATTTT.

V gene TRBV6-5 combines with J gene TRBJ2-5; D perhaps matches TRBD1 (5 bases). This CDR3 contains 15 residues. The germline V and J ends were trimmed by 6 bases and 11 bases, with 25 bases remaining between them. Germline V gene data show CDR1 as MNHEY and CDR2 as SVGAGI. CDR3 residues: CASSPFEDKEWTQYF. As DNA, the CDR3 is TGTGCCAGCAGCCCCTTTGAGGACAAGGAATGGACGCAGTACTTC.

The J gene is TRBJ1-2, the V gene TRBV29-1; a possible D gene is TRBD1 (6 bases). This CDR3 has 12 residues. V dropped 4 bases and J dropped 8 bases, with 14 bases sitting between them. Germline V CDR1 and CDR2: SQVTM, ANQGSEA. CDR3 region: CSVGSGAGGYTF. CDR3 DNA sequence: TGCAGCGTTGGTTCAGGGGCTGGAGGCTACACCTTC.

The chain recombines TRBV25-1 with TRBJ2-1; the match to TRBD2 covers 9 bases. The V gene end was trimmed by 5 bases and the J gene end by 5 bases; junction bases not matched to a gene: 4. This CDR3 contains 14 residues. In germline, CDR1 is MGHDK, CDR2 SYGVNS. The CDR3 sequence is CASSWTSENNEQFF. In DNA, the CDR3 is TGTGCCAGCAGTTGGACTAGCGAAAACAATGAGCAGTTCTTC.

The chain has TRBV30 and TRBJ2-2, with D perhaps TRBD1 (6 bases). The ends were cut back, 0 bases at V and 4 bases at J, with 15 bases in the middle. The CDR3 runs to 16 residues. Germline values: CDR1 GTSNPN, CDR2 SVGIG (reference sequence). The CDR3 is CAWSVPGRGSTGELFF. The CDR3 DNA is TGTGCCTGGAGTGTACCGGGCAGGGGTTCCACCGGGGAGCTGTTTTTT.

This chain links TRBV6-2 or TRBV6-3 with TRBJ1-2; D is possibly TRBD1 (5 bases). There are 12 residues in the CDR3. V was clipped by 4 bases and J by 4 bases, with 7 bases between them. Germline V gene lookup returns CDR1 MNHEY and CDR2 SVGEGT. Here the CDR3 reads CASSLDTYGYTF. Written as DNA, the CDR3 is TGTGCCAGCAGTTTGGACACCTATGGCTACACCTTC.

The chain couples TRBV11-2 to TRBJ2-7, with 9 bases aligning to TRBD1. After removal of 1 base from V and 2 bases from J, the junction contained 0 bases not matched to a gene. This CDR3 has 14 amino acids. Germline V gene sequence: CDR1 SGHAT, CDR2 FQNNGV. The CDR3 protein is CASSLGTGAYEQYF. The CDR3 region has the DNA TGTGCCAGCAGCTTAGGGACAGGGGCCTACGAGCAGTACTTC.

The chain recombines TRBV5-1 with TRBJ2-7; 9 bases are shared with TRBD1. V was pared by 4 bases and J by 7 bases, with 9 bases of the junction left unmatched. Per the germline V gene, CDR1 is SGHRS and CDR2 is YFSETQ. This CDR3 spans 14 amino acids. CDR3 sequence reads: CASSPRTGVGEQYF. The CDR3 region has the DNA TGCGCCAGCAGCCCGCGGACAGGGGTGGGTGAGCAGTACTTC. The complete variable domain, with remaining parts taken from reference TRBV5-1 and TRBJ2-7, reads KAGVTQTPRYLIKTRGQQVTLSCSPISGHRSVSWYQQTPGQGLQFLFEYFSETQRNKGNFPGRFSGRQFSNSRSEMNVSTLELGDSALYLCASSPRTGVGEQYFGPGTRLTVT.